The present TCR beta chain was sequenced within a study of control samples from healthy donors and cancer patients. The sample holds a few counts of this clone. Deletions cut 2 bases from V and 4 bases from J, with 18 bases between. CDR3 length equals 17 residues. The germline CDR1 and CDR2 sequences are MGHRA and YSYEKL. The protocol was immunoSEQ multiplex PCR, while the TCRdb copy is restricted to in-frame clones and leaves out a portion. The top ten clones hold 20% to 25% of a sample with around 40,000 clones, approximately 89% of them seen once. The sequenced sample was PBMCs. The receptor was isolated from a woman aged 35 to 49 with head and neck cancer. The chain links TRBV4-1 to TRBJ1-3; D is possibly TRBD1 (5 bases). The CDR3 region has the DNA TGCGCCAGCAGCCAACCCCTGGGGGTACCTGGAGGAAACACCATATATTTT. Protein sequence: CASSQPLGVPGGNTIYF.